What follows are 15 T cell receptor beta chains derived from one specimen sequenced in a study of early T cells in non-severe SARS-CoV-2 infection. TCRdb reprocessed the 5' RACE reads with MiXCR, giving one entry per CDR3 protein. The table lists more than 50,000 distinct CDR3 sequences, over 10% of them singletons. The sequencing used whole blood, collected at baseline. The receptors shown here come from an adult who was a healthcare worker with PCR-confirmed SARS-CoV-2 infection or an uninfected control (not recorded which).

This clonotype was recorded at least ten times. The chain carries TRBV5-1 and TRBJ2-5, with D hard to call. The CDR3 spans 13 residues. Trimming pared 2 bases from V and 1 base from J, leaving 6 bases between. Germline loops: CDR1 SGHRS, CDR2 YFSETQ. CDR3 sequence: CASSFGVQETQYF. As DNA, the CDR3 is TGCGCCAGCAGCTTTGGAGTCCAAGAGACCCAGTACTTC.

This clonotype was picked up a small number of times. The chain has TRBV11-2 and TRBJ1-4, with D unresolved. With 2 bases removed from V and 7 bases from J, the gap between germline ends came to 20 bases. CDR3 length equals 17 residues. Germline loops: CDR1 SGHAT, CDR2 FQNNGV. CDR3 sequence: CASSLWKWEPEGEKLFF. The CDR3 nucleotides read TGTGCCAGCAGCTTATGGAAATGGGAGCCCGAGGGTGAAAAACTGTTTTTT.

The chain uses TRBV12-3 or TRBV12-4 and TRBJ2-2; 7 nucleotides line up with TRBD1. This CDR3 region has 15 residues. J lost 1 base, V lost 4 bases, and 3 bases had no gene match. The CDR3 bases are TGTGCCAGCAGTTCCGGGACAGAGAACACCGGGGAGCTGTTTTTT. Amino acids: CASSSGTENTGELFF.

This clonotype showed up just a few times. V and J are TRBV7-9 and TRBJ2-5; 11 nucleotides agree with TRBD2. V lost 3 bases, J lost 1 base, and 10 bases stayed unmatched. The CDR3 spans 18 residues. Germline values: CDR1 SEHNR, CDR2 FQNEAQ (reference sequence). The CDR3 spells CASSLWFELAGAQETQYF. The CDR3 DNA follows: TGTGCCAGCAGCTTGTGGTTTGAACTAGCGGGGGCCCAAGAGACCCAGTACTTC.

This clonotype was detected only a few times. J is TRBJ2-7 and V is TRBV6-2 or TRBV6-3; no firm D call. Germline assignment: CDR1 MNHEY and CDR2 SVGEGT. The germline V and J ends were trimmed by 4 bases and 0 bases, with 10 bases remaining between them. The CDR3 contains 14 residues. The CDR3 sequence is CASSFGWSSYEQYF. Here the CDR3 DNA reads TGTGCCAGCAGTTTCGGTTGGAGCTCCTACGAGCAGTACTTC.

The rearrangement uses TRBV20-1 and TRBJ1-1, with D tentatively TRBD1 (5 bases). Germline loops: CDR1 DFQATT, CDR2 SNEGSKA (reference sequence). This CDR3 has 12 amino acids. The CDR3 spells CSAVGGSTEAFF. CDR3 bases: TGCAGCGCAGTTGGGGGTTCCACTGAAGCTTTCTTT.

This clonotype was recorded at least ten times. The CDR3 bases are TGTGCCAGCAGCCGACTAGCGGGAGACGAGCAGTACTTC. The encoded protein is CASSRLAGDEQYF. The rearrangement links TRBV3-1 to TRBJ2-7, with TRBD2 matching over 12 bases. Per the germline V gene, CDR1 is LGHDT and CDR2 is YNNKEL (reference sequence). Trimming removed 4 bases from V and 5 bases from J; junction bases left unmatched: 0. This CDR3 region has 13 residues.

This clonotype has ten or more counts. The rearrangement links TRBV6-2 or TRBV6-3 to TRBJ1-1; D call uncertain. The CDR3 is made up of 15 amino acids. V lost 0 bases and J 1 base, leaving 9 bases between the germline ends. CDR1 is MNHEY and CDR2 is SVGEGT in the germline V gene. CDR3: CASSYSTTANTEAFF. The CDR3 DNA reads TGTGCCAGCAGTTACTCGACCACCGCGAACACTGAAGCTTTCTTT.

This clonotype was seen more than once but under ten times. This chain uses TRBV29-1 with TRBJ2-5; D possibly uses TRBD1 or TRBD2 (5 bases each). Germline CDR1 and CDR2: SQVTM and ANQGSEA. The V end was cut by 7 bases, the J end by 3 bases, with 12 bases between. The CDR3 loop spans 12 amino acids. The CDR3 sequence is CSDRGVEETQYF. CDR3 nucleotides: TGCAGCGACCGAGGGGTAGAAGAGACCCAGTACTTC.

This clonotype was counted only a few times. This sequence joins TRBV5-4 and TRBJ2-3; 9 bases align to TRBD2. This CDR3 has 17 amino acids. The germline gives CDR1 SGHNT, CDR2 YYREEE (reference sequence). J lost 0 bases, V lost 1 base, and 6 bases had no gene match. The CDR3: CASSLRLAGVSTDTQYF. The CDR3 bases are TGTGCCAGCAGCTTGCGATTAGCGGGAGTGAGCACAGATACGCAGTATTTT.

The rearrangement joins TRBV7-9 to TRBJ2-3; the D is unclear. Germline CDR1 SEHNR, CDR2 FQNEAQ (reference sequence). V was clipped by 4 bases and J by 5 bases, with 19 bases between them. The length of the CDR3 is 16 residues. The CDR3 nucleotides are TGTGCCAGCAGCTCCGTGGCGAAAAAGGCGGAAGATACGCAGTATTTT. It codes for CASSSVAKKAEDTQYF.

The rearrangement joins TRBV28 to TRBJ2-1; 8 nucleotides agree with TRBD2. V dropped 4 bases and J dropped 5; count of bases not matched to a gene: 10. The germline gives CDR1 MDHEN, CDR2 SYDVKM. The CDR3 covers 16 residues. CDR3 amino acids: CASSSAGAGGNNEQFF. For the CDR3, the DNA is TGTGCCAGCAGTTCTGCGGGGGCGGGAGGAAACAATGAGCAGTTCTTC. Supplemented by reference TRBV28 and TRBJ2-1, the full variable domain reads DVKVTQSSRYLVKRTGEKVFLECVQDMDHENMFWYRQDPGLGLRLIYFSYDVKMKEKGDIPEGYSVSREKKERFSLILESASTNQTSMYLCASSSAGAGGNNEQFFGPGTRLTVL.

The chain couples TRBV7-9 to TRBJ2-5; 8 bases fit TRBD2. V was clipped by 5 bases and J by 3 bases; unmatched bases: 11. The CDR3 runs to 16 residues. The germline gives CDR1 SEHNR, CDR2 FQNEAQ (reference sequence). The CDR3 region is CASSPAPGGVKETQYF. CDR3 nucleotide sequence: TGTGCCAGCAGCCCCGCGCCGGGAGGGGTAAAAGAGACCCAGTACTTC. Complete variable domain (other parts from reference TRBV7-9 and TRBJ2-5): DTGVSQNPRHKITKRGQNVTFRCDPISEHNRLYWYRQTLGQGPEFLTYFQNEAQLEKSRLLSDRFSAERPKGSFSTLEIQRTEQGDSAMYLCASSPAPGGVKETQYFGPGTRLLVL.

The chain employs TRBV15 and TRBJ1-1; 9 positions match TRBD1. In germline, CDR1 is LNHNV, CDR2 YYDKDF (reference sequence). The junction had 13 bases not matched to a gene; V was cut back by 6 bases and J by 5 bases. The CDR3 runs to 16 residues. The CDR3 spells CATRATGTGFSTEAFF. The CDR3 nucleotides are TGTGCCACCAGAGCTACCGGGACAGGGTTTTCAACTGAAGCTTTCTTT. The whole variable domain, filled in from reference TRBV15 and TRBJ1-1, reads DAMVIQNPRYQVTQFGKPVTLSCSQTLNHNVMYWYQQKSSQAPKLLFHYYDKDFNNEADTPDNFQSRRPNTSFCFLDIRSPGLGDTAMYLCATRATGTGFSTEAFFGQGTRLTVV.

There are a few counts of this clonotype. J is TRBJ2-2 and V is TRBV27; D possibly corresponds to TRBD2 (6 bases). This CDR3 is built from 15 residues. V was trimmed by 2 bases and J by 6 bases, leaving 13 bases between them. Germline V CDR1 and CDR2: MNHEY, SMNVEV (reference sequence). DNA for the CDR3: TGTGCCAGCAGTTTAGCGGGCCGGGGGTCCGGGGAGCTGTTTTTT. Translation gives CASSLAGRGSGELFF.